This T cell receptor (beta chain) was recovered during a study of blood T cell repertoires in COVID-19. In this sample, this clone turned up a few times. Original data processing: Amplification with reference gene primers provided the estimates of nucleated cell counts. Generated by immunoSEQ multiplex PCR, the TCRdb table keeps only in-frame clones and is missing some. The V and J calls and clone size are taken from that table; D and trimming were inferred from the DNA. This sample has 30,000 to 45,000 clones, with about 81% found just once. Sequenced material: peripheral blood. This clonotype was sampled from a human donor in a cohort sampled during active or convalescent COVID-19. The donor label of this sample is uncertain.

The CDR3 DNA follows: TGTGCCAGCAGTGAGCGGACAGCCAATAATTCACCCCTCCACTTT. It translates to CASSERTANNSPLHF. This sequence joins TRBV25-1 and TRBJ1-6, with a possible D match to TRBD1 (6 bases). Germline values: CDR1 MGHDK, CDR2 SYGVNS. Trimming removed 3 bases at V and 5 bases at J, with 11 bases between. The CDR3 runs 15 residues.